This T cell receptor beta chain was sequenced for a study of blood T cell repertoires in COVID-19. Across the whole study: Researchers got acute and convalescent COVID-19 samples from the United States, Italy and Spain. From T cells, B-cell-depleted T cells, or PBMCs came the material, which was cDNA or gDNA.

As originally analysed: Estimation of nucleated cell counts was performed using reference gene primer amplification. Libraries were prepared by immunoSEQ multiplex PCR; TCRdb keeps only in-frame clonotypes and omits some of them. V and J calls and clone size come straight from that table; D and trimming were deduced from the DNA. The sample comprises about 50,000 clones, around 89% of which are singletons, and under 2.5% rests with the top ten. Sequenced input: peripheral blood. This sequence originates from a human donor in a cohort sampled during active COVID-19.

The CDR3 reads CASSLGGLSTDTQYF. CDR3 DNA: TGTGCCAGCAGCTTAGGGGGACTTAGCACAGATACGCAGTATTTT. The rearrangement joins TRBV7-9 to TRBJ2-3; tentatively, D is TRBD2 (6 bases). The V gene's germline CDR1 is SEHNR and CDR2 FQNEAQ (reference sequence). V was trimmed by 1 base and J by 0 bases, leaving 8 bases between them. The CDR3 sequence is 15 residues long.